This TCR beta chain was found in a study of cytomegalovirus exposure and HLA in healthy donors. Amplification used 60 Vbeta primers and 13 Jbeta primers. TCRdb keeps only in-frame clones here, not all; method: immunoSEQ multiplex PCR. The top ten hold over 5% of the sample, which has around 100,000 clones, around three quarters seen once. The CDR3 is 18 residues long. Germline lookup yields CDR1 MGHRA and CDR2 YSYEKL. V was clipped by 0 bases and J by 0 bases, with 15 bases between them. The rearrangement uses TRBV4-1 and TRBJ1-3, with D unclear. The receptor was derived from a female donor in good health and CMV-seropositive. Specimen: PBMCs. CDR3 loop: CASSQDPLVLSSGNTIYF. The CDR3 nucleotides are TGCGCCAGCAGCCAAGATCCCCTGGTACTTAGCTCTGGAAACACCATATATTTT.